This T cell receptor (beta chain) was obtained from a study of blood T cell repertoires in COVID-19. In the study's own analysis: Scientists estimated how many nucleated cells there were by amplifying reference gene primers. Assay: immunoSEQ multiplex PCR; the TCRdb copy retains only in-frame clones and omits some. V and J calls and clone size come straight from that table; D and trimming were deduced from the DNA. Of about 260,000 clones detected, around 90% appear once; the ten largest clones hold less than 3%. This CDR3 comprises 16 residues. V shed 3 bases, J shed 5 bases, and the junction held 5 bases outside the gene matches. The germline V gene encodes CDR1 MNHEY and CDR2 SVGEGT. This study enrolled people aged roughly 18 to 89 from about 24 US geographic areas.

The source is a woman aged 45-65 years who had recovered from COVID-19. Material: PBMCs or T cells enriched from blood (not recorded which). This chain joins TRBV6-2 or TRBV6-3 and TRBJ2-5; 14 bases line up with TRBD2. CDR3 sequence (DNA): TGTGCCAGCAGTTATGGGACTAGCGGGAGTCTTGAGACCCAGTACTTC. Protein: CASSYGTSGSLETQYF.